This T cell receptor (beta chain) is from a study of T cells in Graves' hyperthyroidism and ophthalmopathy. TCR beta CDR3 regions were amplified from RNA. In the first-round RT-PCR of the TCR CDR3, the HTBI primer set was used. TCRdb passed the multiplex PCR reads through MiXCR, listing each CDR3 protein once. The data show about 640,000 distinct CDR3 sequences, with around 21% seen just once and roughly a third held by the top ten. The CDR3 consists of 14 residues. Trimming at V came to 5 bases and at J to 3 bases, leaving 7 bases not matched to a gene. Germline loops: CDR1 MNHEY, CDR2 SMNVEV (reference sequence). Exclusion of a patient resulted from uncontrolled infection, other autoimmune disease, pregnancy or lactation. This clonotype was observed at least ten times.

The V call is TRBV27, the J call TRBJ2-7; 7 nucleotides align to TRBD1. Input material: blood. The source of this sequence is a young man with Graves' ophthalmopathy. The DNA for the CDR3 is TGTGCCAGCAGTCAGATGACAGGGAACTACGAGCAGTACTTC. Translation: CASSQMTGNYEQYF.